This T cell receptor beta chain was sequenced during a study of CD8 T cells in ankylosing spondylitis. Study-level results: Seemingly characteristic of ankylosing spondylitis blood was a TCR beta motif consisting of about 8 highly homologous variants. Disease-linked clones reportedly showed significant enrichment in matched ankylosing spondylitis synovial fluid.

By quantitative 5'-RACE with molecular barcodes, the TCR beta libraries were made. Each CDR3 protein gets one entry after TCRdb re-called the 5' RACE reads with MiXCR. The sample holds under 400,000 distinct CDR3 sequences, roughly 11% seen once. V was trimmed by 4 bases and J by 5 bases, leaving 8 bases between them. The CDR3 contains 12 residues. Germline V gene data show CDR1 as LGHDT and CDR2 as YNNKEL (reference sequence). A word on this clonotype: The antigen remains unidentified.

The material sequenced was blood, either unsorted or a sorted T cell fraction (not recorded which). The chain combines TRBV3-1 with TRBJ2-5; D is uncertain. The TCR originated in a female donor with ankylosing spondylitis or in good health (not recorded which). DNA of the CDR3: TGTGCCAGCAGCCGGAAGTTCGAGACCCAGTACTTC. This encodes CASSRKFETQYF.